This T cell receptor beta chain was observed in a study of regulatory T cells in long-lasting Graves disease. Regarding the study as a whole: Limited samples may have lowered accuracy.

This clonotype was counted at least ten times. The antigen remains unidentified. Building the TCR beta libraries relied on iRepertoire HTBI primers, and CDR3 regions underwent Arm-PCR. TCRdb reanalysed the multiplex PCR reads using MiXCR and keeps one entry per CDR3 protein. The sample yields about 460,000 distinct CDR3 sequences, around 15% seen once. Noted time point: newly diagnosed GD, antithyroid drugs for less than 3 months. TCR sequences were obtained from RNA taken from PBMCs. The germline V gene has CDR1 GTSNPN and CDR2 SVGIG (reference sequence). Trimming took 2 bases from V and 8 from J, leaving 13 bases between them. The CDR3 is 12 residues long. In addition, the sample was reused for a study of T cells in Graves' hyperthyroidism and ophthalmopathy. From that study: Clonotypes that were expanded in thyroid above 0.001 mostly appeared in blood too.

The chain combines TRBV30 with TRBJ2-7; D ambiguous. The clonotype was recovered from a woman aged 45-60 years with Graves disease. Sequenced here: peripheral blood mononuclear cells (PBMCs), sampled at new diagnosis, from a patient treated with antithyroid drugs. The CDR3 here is CAWSPVRLQQYF. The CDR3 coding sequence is TGTGCCTGGAGTCCCGTCCGGTTGCAGCAGTACTTC.